The clone carrying this T cell receptor (beta chain) was seen once. TCRbeta libraries were built with three rounds of nested PCR, modified from ARM-PCR. TCRdb re-called the multiplex PCR reads through MiXCR, storing one row per CDR3 protein. The profile shows 78,000 or so distinct CDR3 sequences, roughly 80% of them singletons. The data derive from a study of tumor and adjacent non-tumor tissue in lung cancer. RNA was extracted from bulk tissue without any cell sorting. The V end lost 5 bases, the J end lost 1 base, and 15 bases lay between the germline ends. CDR1 is SQVTM and CDR2 is ANQGSEA in the germline V gene. The CDR3 consists of 14 residues.

The receptor was isolated from a woman between 50 and 59 years old with non-small cell lung cancer. Material for sequencing was lung tumor tissue. The gene calls are TRBV29-1 and TRBJ2-7; D is unclear. The CDR3 region is CSVMALLGSYEQYF. As DNA, the CDR3 is TGCAGCGTTATGGCTCTCCTAGGGTCCTACGAGCAGTACTTC.